This TCR beta chain derives from a study of T cells in women clearing cervical HPV infection. Study-wide results and limits: Controls had more TRBV6-7 (approximately 0.15%) than cases (roughly 0.11%).

In the case of this clone: Antigen specificity is unknown. The read ends 3 residues before the CDR3 terminus; that terminus is restored from the germline J gene.

Repertoires were generated with immunoSEQ multiplex PCR, while TCRdb's copy carries only in-frame clones and drops some. The sample is made up of tens of thousands of clones, and the top ten hold 20% to 25% of it. This CDR3 is 15 amino acids long. The trim removed 2 bases at V and 5 bases at J, leaving 8 bases unmatched. Germline loops: CDR1 SGHTA, CDR2 FQGNSA. What was sequenced was blood buffy coat. The J gene is TRBJ1-2, the V gene TRBV7-2; the match to TRBD1 covers 7 bases. The receptor's source is a woman aged 18 to 69 with a cervical HPV16 infection that either progressed to CIN3+ or cleared (not recorded which). Partial CDR3 DNA: TGTGCCAGCAGCTTAATAGGGGGCGGTTTTTATGGC. It is translated as CASSLIGGGFYG. The full-length CDR3 reads as CASSLIGGGFYGYTF.